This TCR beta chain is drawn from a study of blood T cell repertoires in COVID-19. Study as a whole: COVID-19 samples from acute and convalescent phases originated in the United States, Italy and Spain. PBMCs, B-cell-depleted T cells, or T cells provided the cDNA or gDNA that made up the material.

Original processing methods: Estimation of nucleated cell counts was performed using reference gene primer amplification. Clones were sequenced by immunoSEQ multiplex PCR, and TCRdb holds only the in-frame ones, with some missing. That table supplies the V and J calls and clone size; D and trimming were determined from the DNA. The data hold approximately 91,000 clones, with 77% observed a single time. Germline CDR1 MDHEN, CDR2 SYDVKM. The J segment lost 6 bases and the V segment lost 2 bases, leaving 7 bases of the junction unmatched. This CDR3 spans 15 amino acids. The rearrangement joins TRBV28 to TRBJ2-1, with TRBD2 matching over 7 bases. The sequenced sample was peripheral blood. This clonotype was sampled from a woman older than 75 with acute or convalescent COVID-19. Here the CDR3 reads CASSLGEGRGNEQFF. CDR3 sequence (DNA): TGTGCCAGCAGTTTAGGGGAGGGCCGAGGCAATGAGCAGTTCTTC.